Each of the 15 T cell receptor beta chains below was sequenced from the same sample in a study of blood T cells in healthy people across ages. A second PCR, run for about 7 to 11 cycles, used a sample-barcoded 5' primer plus a J-beta primer mix. A single record per CDR3 protein comes from TCRdb applying MiXCR to the 5' RACE reads. This sample has over a million distinct CDR3 sequences, with 45% found just once. Input material: blood. The receptor source for this set is a woman aged 55-69 years in good health.

The J gene is TRBJ2-7, the V gene TRBV20-1, with 8 bases identical to TRBD1. CDR3 size: 15 residues. V lost 6 bases to trimming and J lost 0 bases; unmatched junction nucleotides: 10. Germline CDR1 and CDR2: DFQATT and SNEGSKA (reference sequence). The CDR3 loop is CSASSRTGISYEQYF. The CDR3 nucleotides are TGCAGTGCGTCCTCCCGGACAGGGATCTCCTACGAGCAGTACTTC.

The J gene is TRBJ1-2, the V gene TRBV12-3 or TRBV12-4; D not certain. V lost 3 bases and J lost 13, with 18 bases in between. This CDR3 spans 13 amino acids. CDR3 sequence reads: CASSFEVAYLVTF. The CDR3 DNA reads as TGTGCCAGCAGTTTCGAGGTCGCCTATTTAGTCACCTTC.

In this sample, this clonotype turned up once. V usage is TRBV6-5 and J usage is TRBJ1-1, with D possibly TRBD1 on 6 matching bases. The CDR3 extends over 15 amino acids. Germline assignment: CDR1 MNHEY and CDR2 SVGAGI. V gave up 5 bases and J gave up 4 bases, with 17 bases separating them. DNA of the CDR3: TGTGCCAGCAGTACAGAGTACAGGGTCGCCACTGAAGCTTTCTTT. This translates into CASSTEYRVATEAFF.

V usage is TRBV12-3 or TRBV12-4 and J usage is TRBJ2-5; D is perhaps TRBD1 or TRBD2 (5 bases each). V was pared by 2 bases and J by 4 bases, with 17 bases between. This CDR3 has 16 amino acids. CDR3: CASSLWIGAGPETQYF. The CDR3 nucleotides read TGTGCCAGCAGTTTATGGATCGGGGCGGGTCCAGAGACCCAGTACTTC.

This chain links TRBV9 with TRBJ2-1, with D unresolved. V shed 2 bases and J shed 3 bases, with 6 bases lying between them. The CDR3 covers 13 residues. Germline V gives CDR1 SGDLS, CDR2 YYNGEE. The CDR3 reads CASSVSVYNEQFF. CDR3 coding DNA: TGTGCCAGCAGCGTTTCAGTCTACAATGAGCAGTTCTTC.

The chain recombines TRBV5-1 with TRBJ1-1; no reliable D call. CDR1 is SGHRS, CDR2 YFSETQ, per germline. V dropped 0 bases and J dropped 0 bases, with 9 bases sitting between them. CDR3 length: 15 residues. The CDR3 reads CASSLGGSVNTEAFF. As DNA, the CDR3 is TGCGCCAGCAGCTTGGGAGGGTCGGTGAACACTGAAGCTTTCTTT.

The V gene is TRBV4-1, the J gene TRBJ2-2; TRBD2 might be the D (6 bases). In germline, CDR1 is MGHRA, CDR2 YSYEKL. V was trimmed by 4 bases and J by 5 bases, leaving 14 bases between them. This CDR3 has 15 amino acids. The CDR3 bases are TGCGCCAGCAGCCCCCTAGCGAAAATAACCGGGGAGCTGTTTTTT. Translation: CASSPLAKITGELFF.

This clonotype was seen only once. The chain is built from TRBV30 and TRBJ2-3, with TRBD2 as a possible D gene (5 bases). There are 15 residues in the CDR3. Germline loops: CDR1 GTSNPN, CDR2 SVGIG (reference sequence). Trimming stripped 0 bases from V and 0 bases from J, with 10 bases between. The CDR3 reads CAWSVAAGSTDTQYF. CDR3 in DNA: TGTGCCTGGAGTGTAGCGGCGGGCAGCACAGATACGCAGTATTTT.

The V gene is TRBV6-6, the J gene TRBJ1-1; the D is unclear. Germline CDR1 reads MNHNY; CDR2 reads SVGAGI (reference sequence). This CDR3 contains 16 residues. V was clipped by 6 bases and J by 6 bases, with 23 bases between them. The CDR3 sequence: CASSTPNSPRTAEAFF. The CDR3 bases are TGTGCCAGCAGCACCCCAAACTCCCCACGGACGGCTGAAGCTTTCTTT.

This clonotype has just a few counts. V usage is TRBV10-3 and J usage is TRBJ2-7, with 8 bases that match TRBD1. Germline values: CDR1 ENHRY, CDR2 SYGVKD. CDR3 size: 15 residues. J gave up 4 bases and V 5 bases, and 10 bases lay outside the gene matches. The CDR3 DNA reads TGTGCCATCAGTTCAGGACAGGGAGTCTCGTACGAGCAGTACTTC. Amino acid sequence: CAISSGQGVSYEQYF.

J is TRBJ2-1 and V is TRBV4-1; D not certain. CDR1 and CDR2 from the germline V gene are MGHRA and YSYEKL. There are 11 residues in the CDR3. V was shortened by 1 base and J by 10 bases, with 5 bases between the two germline ends. CDR3 bases: TGCGCCAGCAGCCAAGGGGAAGAGCAGTTCTTC. Residues: CASSQGEEQFF.

The chain recombines TRBV9 with TRBJ2-7; TRBD1 aligns across 8 bases. The CDR3 consists of 14 residues. With V trimmed by 3 bases and J by 3 bases, 5 bases remained unmatched. CDR1 and CDR2 (germline): SGDLS, YYNGEE. Written as DNA, the CDR3 is TGTGCCAGCAGCGCGGGACAGGATGTCTACGAGCAGTACTTC. This gives the protein CASSAGQDVYEQYF.

This clonotype was seen only once. V usage is TRBV6-6 and J usage is TRBJ2-1; 7 bases agree with TRBD2. Looked up from germline, CDR1 is MNHNY and CDR2 is SVGAGI (reference sequence). V gave up 2 bases and J gave up 3 bases; unmatched junction bases: 1. The CDR3 sequence is 14 residues long. This CDR3 reads CASSYGTNYNEQFF. CDR3 coding DNA: TGTGCCAGCAGTTACGGGACTAACTACAATGAGCAGTTCTTC.

A note on this clonotype: This could be a read error, since a much larger clone is one nucleotide away. The chain links TRBV6-2 or TRBV6-3 to TRBJ2-5; D possibly corresponds to TRBD2 (5 bases). The V gene lost 10 bases and the J gene lost 2 bases, with 20 bases spanning the gap. The CDR3 runs 15 residues. From germline, CDR1 is MNHEY and CDR2 SVGEGT. The CDR3, as DNA: TGTGCCAACACCGAAGTCGGGGTGGGGCAAGAGACCCAGTACTTC. Its translation: CANTEVGVGQETQYF.

This clonotype was found many times. The gene calls are TRBV7-2 and TRBJ2-7; D is possibly TRBD1 (5 bases). The germline V gene has CDR1 SGHTA and CDR2 FQGNSA. Trimming removed 2 bases at V and 2 bases at J, with 13 bases between. The CDR3 sequence is 15 residues long. CDR3 in amino acids: CASSLSGLVTYEQYF. For the CDR3, the DNA is TGTGCCAGCAGCTTATCAGGGTTGGTCACCTACGAGCAGTACTTC.